This TCR beta chain stems from a study of blood T cell repertoires in COVID-19. Germline V gene sequence: CDR1 SGHKS, CDR2 YYEKEE (reference sequence). With V trimmed by 3 bases and J by 3 bases, 5 bases remained unmatched. This CDR3 contains 14 residues. Original handling: Estimates of nucleated cell counts were drawn from the amplification of reference gene primers. Libraries were prepared by immunoSEQ multiplex PCR; TCRdb keeps only in-frame clonotypes and omits some of them. The V and J calls and clone size come from that table; D and trimming were worked out from the DNA. The sample lists more than 75,000 clones, roughly 90% seen once, with around 1.3% in the top ten.

This receptor was identified in a man older than 75 with active or convalescent COVID-19. Input material: peripheral blood. This chain links TRBV5-5 with TRBJ2-7; the match to TRBD1 covers 8 bases. DNA for the CDR3: TGTGCCAGCAGCTCGGGACAGGCCCACTACGAGCAGTACTTC. It yields the protein CASSSGQAHYEQYF.